This TCR beta chain was captured in a study of cytomegalovirus exposure and HLA in healthy donors. Study at large: Early release data held 85 million or so unique TCRs from HLA-typed donors.

The PCR was carried out with 60 Vbeta primers and 13 Jbeta primers. The assay was immunoSEQ multiplex PCR, and TCRdb's table has in-frame clones only and misses some. The sample includes some 120,000 clones, over 70% of them seen just once. Remarks on this clone: Its matching antigen is unknown.

Study findings and constraints: Later analysis showed most CMV-associated TCR beta chains appearing HLA-restricted.

This CDR3 contains 15 residues. Trimming cost V 4 bases and J 0 bases; bases outside gene matches: 5. Germline V gene lookup returns CDR1 SGHRS and CDR2 YFSETQ. The TCR was taken from a woman aged 18-29 years in good health and CMV-seronegative. This chain links TRBV5-1 with TRBJ2-7; 9 nucleotides align to TRBD1. Sequenced: PBMCs. The CDR3 region has the DNA TGCGCCAGCAGCACCGGACAGGGGAGCTCCTACGAGCAGTACTTC. Protein sequence: CASSTGQGSSYEQYF.